The 30 T cell receptor beta chains presented below share a single source sample, sequenced in a study of T cells in Graves' hyperthyroidism and ophthalmopathy (dated by TCRdb to about 2019). The method behind the library was multiplex PCR. Reads for this sample came from an Illumina HiSeq 2000. The TCR beta CDR3 regions were amplified from the RNA transcripts. A first-round RT-PCR of the TCR CDR3 used the HTBI primer set with the Qiagen OneStep RT-PCR kit. Through fastp at Q25 and MiXCR, TCRdb rebuilt clones from the public reads, retaining in-frame beta chains. CDR3 protein duplicates are merged, each entry listing the most common genes and DNA. This sample comprises 600,000 to 900,000 distinct CDR3 sequences, 15% to 20% of them detected only once. The leading ten clones occupy 8.4% of the sample. Sample: blood. The origin of the receptors is a man between 18 and 29 years old with Graves' hyperthyroidism.

The CDR3 DNA reads as TGCGCCAGCAGCCATGACCAAGAGACCCAGTACTTC. Translated, it gives CASSHDQETQYF. The rearrangement uses TRBV4-1 and TRBJ2-5; D is unclear. V was cut by 3 bases and J by 0 bases, with 2 bases left in between. Germline CDR1 is MGHRA and CDR2 is YSYEKL. The CDR3 is made up of 12 amino acids.

The table lists this clonotype with many counts. The chain carries TRBV20-1 and TRBJ2-3; D perhaps matches TRBD2 (7 bases). The V gene lost 6 bases and the J gene lost 1 base, with 17 bases spanning the gap. Looked up from germline, CDR1 is DFQATT and CDR2 is SNEGSKA (reference sequence). There are 15 residues in the CDR3. The chain's CDR3 is CSALGGGIGTDTQYF. CDR3 sequence (DNA): TGCAGTGCCCTAGGGGGGGGGATTGGCACAGATACGCAGTATTTT.

This clonotype was seen ten or more times. This rearrangement joins TRBV28 to TRBJ2-7; 7 positions agree with TRBD2. The germline CDR1 and CDR2 sequences are MDHEN and SYDVKM. The CDR3 is made up of 14 amino acids. J gave up 0 bases and V 7 bases, and 6 bases lay outside the gene matches. The CDR3 loop is CASKWRGSSYEQYF. For the CDR3, the DNA is TGTGCCAGCAAATGGCGCGGGAGCTCCTACGAGCAGTACTTC.

This clonotype was picked up many times. The chain links TRBV28 to TRBJ2-3, with TRBD1 matching 10 bases. Germline CDR1 MDHEN, CDR2 SYDVKM. The CDR3 runs 15 residues. V was pared by 6 bases and J by 3 bases, with 6 bases of the junction left unmatched. CDR3 region: CASSPTGGKTDTQYF. As DNA, the CDR3 is TGTGCCAGCAGCCCGACAGGGGGCAAAACAGATACGCAGTATTTT. Full variable domain (missing parts from reference TRBV28 and TRBJ2-3): DVKVTQSSRYLVKRTGEKVFLECVQDMDHENMFWYRQDPGLGLRLIYFSYDVKMKEKGDIPEGYSVSREKKERFSLILESASTNQTSMYLCASSPTGGKTDTQYFGPGTRLTVL.

The rearrangement joins TRBV7-6 to TRBJ1-2; D is possibly TRBD1 (6 bases). The CDR3 has 16 residues. Germline CDR1 and CDR2: SGHVS and FNYEAQ. Trimming took off 0 bases at V and 4 bases at J, with 15 bases between the two ends. Here the CDR3 reads CASSLAVGGGSYGYTF. The CDR3 DNA follows: TGTGCCAGCAGCTTAGCGGTGGGAGGGGGTTCCTATGGCTACACCTTC.

In this sample, this clonotype turned up a few times. The V gene is TRBV5-1, the J gene TRBJ1-1, with D perhaps matching TRBD1 (6 bases). The V end was cut by 0 bases, the J end by 8 bases, with 29 bases between. The CDR3 runs 19 residues. CDR1 is SGHRS, CDR2 YFSETQ, per germline. The CDR3 is CASSLAFPRTVNRVVEAFF. The CDR3 bases are TGCGCCAGCAGCTTGGCCTTTCCGCGGACAGTTAACAGGGTCGTCGAAGCTTTCTTT.

As regards this clonotype: One base away lies a much larger clone, so this may be a sequencing read error. The genes are TRBV3-1 and TRBJ2-7, with D unclear. Germline CDR1 and CDR2: LGHDT and YNNKEL (reference sequence). The V gene lost 1 base and the J gene lost 4 bases, with 5 bases spanning the gap. The CDR3 has 12 residues. CDR3 sequence: CASSQAWYEQYF. CDR3 nucleotide sequence: TGTGCCAGCAGCCAAGCCTGGTACGAGCAGTACTTC.

This clonotype was detected once. The rearrangement joins TRBV7-2 to TRBJ2-3; TRBD2 aligns across 16 bases. CDR3 length equals 18 residues. Germline V gene lookup returns CDR1 SGHTA and CDR2 FQGNSA. Germline trimming cut 5 bases from V and 5 bases from J; bases unmatched to any gene: 10. CDR3 DNA: TGTGCCAGCAGCCCTGGGACTAGCGGGAGGGCTTGGGGAGATACGCAGTATTTT. Its protein product is CASSPGTSGRAWGDTQYF.

In regard to this clonotype: This may be a read error: a much more frequent sequence differs by one nucleotide. The chain links TRBV20-1 to TRBJ2-3; D is unresolved. Germline CDR1 and CDR2: DFQATT and SNEGSKA (reference sequence). The CDR3 extends over 14 amino acids. This chain's CDR3 is CGASSGRGADTQYF. The CDR3 DNA reads TGCGGTGCTAGTTCCGGGCGTGGTGCAGATACGCAGTATTTT.

For this clonotype: The junction does not match germline at one end; this may be a read error. The chain has TRBV2 and TRBJ1-6; D is ambiguous. The CDR3 length is 15 residues. The V gene's germline CDR1 is SNHLY and CDR2 FYNNEI. CDR3 coding DNA: TGTGCCGGCAGTGACTACAGCTCAAAGAATTCACCCCTCCACTTT. The encoded protein is CAGSDYSSKNSPLHF.

This clonotype was counted a few times. The rearrangement uses TRBV15 and TRBJ1-2; D is ambiguous. Germline V gene data show CDR1 as LNHNV and CDR2 as YYDKDF (reference sequence). V lost 0 bases to trimming and J lost 4 bases, with 6 bases between them. The CDR3 spans 13 residues. The CDR3 coding sequence is TGTGCCACCAGCAGAGATTCCGGCTATGGCTACACCTTC. Translating it yields CATSRDSGYGYTF.

The J gene is TRBJ1-2, the V gene TRBV7-2; D is unresolved. CDR3 length: 15 amino acids. Germline V lookup: CDR1 SGHTA, CDR2 FQGNSA. Trimming pared 2 bases from V and 7 bases from J, leaving 17 bases between. This CDR3 is CASSLISGESTGYTF. CDR3 coding DNA: TGTGCCAGCAGCTTAATCAGCGGGGAGAGCACTGGCTACACCTTC. Full variable domain (missing parts from reference TRBV7-2 and TRBJ1-2): GAGVSQSPSNKVTEKGKDVELRCDPISGHTALYWYRQSLGQGLEFLIYFQGNSAPDKSGLPSDRFSAERTGGSVSTLTIQRTQQEDSAVYLCASSLISGESTGYTFGSGTRLTVV.

This clonotype was seen ten or more times. J is TRBJ2-7 and V is TRBV7-6; 9 bases are shared with TRBD1. Germline V gives CDR1 SGHVS, CDR2 FNYEAQ. With V trimmed by 4 bases and J by 7 bases, 8 bases remained unmatched. The CDR3 is 14 residues long. This CDR3 is CASSSRTGVGEQYF. The CDR3 DNA is TGTGCCAGCAGCTCCAGGACAGGGGTCGGGGAGCAGTACTTC. Full variable domain (rest looked up from reference TRBV7-6 and TRBJ2-7): GAGVSQSPRYKVTKRGQDVALRCDPISGHVSLYWYRQALGQGPEFLTYFNYEAQQDKSGLPNDRFSAERPEGSISTLTIQRTEQRDSAMYRCASSSRTGVGEQYFGPGTRLTVT.

This clonotype has more than one count but fewer than ten. The gene calls are TRBV12-3 or TRBV12-4 and TRBJ2-7; the match to TRBD2 covers 15 bases. V lost 5 bases and J lost 4; bases outside the gene matches: 12. CDR3 length: 18 residues. CDR3 loop: CASSPGTSGRPGGYEQYF. Here the CDR3 DNA reads TGTGCCAGCAGTCCCGGGACTAGCGGGAGGCCAGGGGGATACGAGCAGTACTTC.

This clonotype was observed many times. For the CDR3, the DNA is TGTGCCAGCAGCTTTCAACCGGGCTCAGATACGCAGTATTTT. Its translation: CASSFQPGSDTQYF. The gene calls are TRBV5-5 and TRBJ2-3; D unclear. With 2 bases removed from V and 4 bases from J, the gap between germline ends came to 11 bases. The length of the CDR3 is 14 residues. Germline CDR1 and CDR2: SGHKS and YYEKEE (reference sequence).

Notes on this clonotype: A read error may produce the germline difference seen at one junction end. The gene calls are TRBV9 and TRBJ2-7; D may correspond to TRBD1 or TRBD2 (5 bases each). Looked up from germline, CDR1 is SGDLS and CDR2 is YYNGEE. The CDR3 is made up of 14 amino acids. CDR3 amino acids: CASSERQRGYGQYF. CDR3 DNA sequence: TGTGCCAGCAGCGAGAGACAGAGGGGTTACGGGCAGTACTTC.

The rearrangement links TRBV4-1 to TRBJ1-3; possibly TRBD1 for D (6 bases). Germline V lookup: CDR1 MGHRA, CDR2 YSYEKL. This CDR3 contains 17 residues. V lost 0 bases to trimming and J lost 4 bases, with 16 bases between them. CDR3 in amino acids: CASSQETSQGYGNTIYF. The CDR3 bases are TGCGCCAGCAGCCAAGAAACGTCACAGGGCTACGGAAACACCATATATTTT.

This chain uses TRBV30 with TRBJ2-1, with TRBD2 identical over 7 bases. Germline CDR1 GTSNPN, CDR2 SVGIG (reference sequence). CDR3 size: 13 residues. With V trimmed by 1 base and J by 15 bases, 12 bases remained unmatched. The CDR3 DNA follows: TGTGCCTGGAGTGCAGGACTAGACGTACCTGCGTTCTTC. It codes for CAWSAGLDVPAFF. Filled out from reference TRBV30 and TRBJ2-1, the complete variable domain reads SQTIHQWPATLVQPVGSPLSLECTVEGTSNPNLYWYRQAAGRGLQLLFYSVGIGQISSEVPQNLSASRPQDRQFILSSKKLLLSDSGFYLCAWSAGLDVPAFFGPGTRLTVL.

V and J are TRBV12-3 or TRBV12-4 and TRBJ2-7; TRBD2 matches 10 bases. The CDR3 length is 15 residues. V was clipped by 4 bases and J by 9 bases; unmatched bases: 12. The CDR3 DNA reads TGTGCCAGCAGTTGGGGGAGCGGGAGGGCGATAGGGCAGTACTTC. This sequence encodes CASSWGSGRAIGQYF.

The V call is TRBV7-9, the J call TRBJ1-2; no reliable D call. Trimming took 5 bases from V and 8 from J, leaving 12 bases between them. This CDR3 spans 12 amino acids. From germline, CDR1 is SEHNR and CDR2 FQNEAQ (reference sequence). The CDR3 is CASSASGEGYTF. The CDR3 DNA is TGTGCCAGCAGCGCCAGCGGGGAGGGCTACACCTTC.

This clonotype was picked up many times. The genes are TRBV28 and TRBJ2-3, with 8 nucleotides matching TRBD2. This CDR3 has 14 residues. Germline V gives CDR1 MDHEN, CDR2 SYDVKM. V was clipped by 11 bases and J by 7 bases; unmatched bases: 14. The CDR3 reads CASQKGLVGNTQYF. For the CDR3, the DNA is TGTGCCTCCCAAAAGGGACTAGTTGGCAATACGCAGTATTTT.

The rearrangement uses TRBV24-1 and TRBJ2-1; 7 nucleotides line up with TRBD2. The CDR3 spans 14 residues. CDR1 is KGHDR and CDR2 is SFDVKD in the germline V gene. The V gene end was trimmed by 2 bases and the J gene end by 8 bases; junction bases not matched to a gene: 5. The CDR3 DNA reads as TGTGCCACCAGTGATTGGACTAGAACCGATGAGCAGTTCTTC. Encoded protein: CATSDWTRTDEQFF.

There are a few counts of this clonotype. This sequence joins TRBV20-1 and TRBJ1-5; tentatively, D is TRBD1 (6 bases). Germline loops: CDR1 DFQATT, CDR2 SNEGSKA (reference sequence). This CDR3 region has 14 residues. Trimming cost V 5 bases and J 0 bases, with 11 bases left between them. The DNA of the CDR3 is TGCAGTGCTTGGGACATTAGTAGCAATCAGCCCCAGCATTTT. Amino acids: CSAWDISSNQPQHF.

This clonotype has ten or more counts. The chain employs TRBV7-3 and TRBJ2-5; TRBD2 matches 7 bases. The CDR3 sequence is 15 residues long. Germline V gives CDR1 SGHTA, CDR2 FQGTGA. The junction had 7 bases not matched to a gene; V was cut back by 2 bases and J by 4 bases. The CDR3 is CASSLVAGEGETQYF. CDR3 nucleotides: TGTGCCAGCAGCTTAGTGGCGGGAGAGGGAGAGACCCAGTACTTC.

This clonotype came up many times. This sequence joins TRBV28 and TRBJ2-5, with 7 bases identical to TRBD1. The CDR3 extends over 15 amino acids. V lost 6 bases to trimming and J lost 4 bases; unmatched junction nucleotides: 11. The germline V gene has CDR1 MDHEN and CDR2 SYDVKM. The CDR3 reads CASRFTTGASETQYF. As DNA, the CDR3 is TGTGCCAGCAGATTTACAACAGGGGCTTCAGAGACCCAGTACTTC.

The chain combines TRBV20-1 with TRBJ2-5, with D tentatively TRBD1 (6 bases). The CDR3 is 14 residues long. V lost 3 bases and J 1 base, leaving 12 bases between the germline ends. Germline CDR1 DFQATT, CDR2 SNEGSKA (reference sequence). The CDR3 protein is CSARGADSQETQYF. The CDR3 nucleotides are TGCAGTGCTAGGGGGGCTGACAGCCAAGAGACCCAGTACTTC.

This clonotype was found a few times. The chain carries TRBV11-3 and TRBJ2-7; no definite D call. The CDR3 has 15 amino acids. CDR1 SGHNT and CDR2 YENEEA come from the germline V gene. Trimming took 2 bases from V and 0 from J, leaving 11 bases between them. The CDR3 DNA sequence: TGTGCCAGCAGCTTACGGTCGACGAGCTCCTACGAGCAGTACTTC. Translated, it gives CASSLRSTSSYEQYF. Based on the CDR3 plus reference TRBV11-3 and TRBJ2-7, the full variable domain is EAGVVQSPRYKIIEKKQPVAFWCNPISGHNTLYWYLQNLGQGPELLIRYENEEAVDDSQLPKDRFSAERLKGVDSTLKIQPAELGDSAVYLCASSLRSTSSYEQYFGPGTRLTVT.

This clonotype was picked up many times. The chain uses TRBV20-1 and TRBJ2-3, with a possible D match to TRBD1 (7 bases). Trimming cost V 4 bases and J 5 bases, with 10 bases left between them. Per germline, CDR1 DFQATT and CDR2 SNEGSKA (reference sequence). The CDR3 has 12 residues. The CDR3 region is CSANQGGDTQYF. The CDR3 DNA reads as TGCAGTGCTAATCAGGGGGGAGATACGCAGTATTTT.

There are many counts of this clonotype. The V call is TRBV27, the J call TRBJ1-1, with a possible D match to TRBD1 (5 bases). Germline V gene data show CDR1 as MNHEY and CDR2 as SMNVEV (reference sequence). Trimming left V 5 bases short and J 2 bases short, with 15 bases between. This CDR3 is 15 amino acids long. The CDR3 DNA sequence: TGTGCCAGCAGTACCACGGGAGGGGCTAACACTGAAGCTTTCTTT. This translates into CASSTTGGANTEAFF.

The J gene is TRBJ1-1, the V gene TRBV20-1, with D tentatively TRBD1 (6 bases). The V end was cut by 0 bases, the J end by 10 bases, with 18 bases between. The germline V gene encodes CDR1 DFQATT and CDR2 SNEGSKA (reference sequence). The CDR3 consists of 14 residues. CDR3 protein: CSARDRRGLVGAFF. The CDR3 DNA follows: TGCAGTGCTAGAGATCGGAGGGGGTTAGTCGGAGCTTTCTTT.